The rows below give T cell receptor beta chains drawn from one sample of a study of blood T cell repertoires in COVID-19. Some clones are missing from TCRdb's copy, which holds only in-frame ones; the method was immunoSEQ multiplex PCR. The sample contains 150,000 to 200,000 clones, 65% to 80% of which appear only once. Sequencing used peripheral blood. These receptors were obtained from a man aged 50 or older who had recovered from COVID-19. CDR3s include the opening cysteine and the closing phenylalanine or tryptophan. The D gene is left open where the match is weak. Clone size, where shown, is once, few, many, or a class for clones that have expanded.

CAWSPSRGRTFGYTF	TGTGCCTGGAGTCCCAGCAGGGGGCGAACCTTTGGCTACACCTTC	TRBV30	TRBJ1-2	TRBD1	NA
CASSQLASVEQYF	TGTGCCAGCAGCCAACTAGCGTCCGTGGAGCAGTACTTC	TRBV3-1/TRBV3-2	TRBJ2-7	NA	NA
CASTLRGGENTEAFF	TGTGCCAGCACCCTACGGGGGGGGGAGAACACTGAAGCTTTCTTT	TRBV2	TRBJ1-1	NA	few
CASNPSRLHETQYF	TGTGCCAGCAACCCGTCCAGACTACACGAGACCCAGTACTTC	TRBV28	TRBJ2-5	NA	NA
CASSQTSGEYNEQFF	TGTGCCAGCAGCCAGACTAGCGGGGAATACAATGAGCAGTTCTTC	TRBV7-3	TRBJ2-1	TRBD2	NA
CASRRDNQNTEAFF	TGTGCCAGCAGGAGGGACAACCAAAACACTGAAGCTTTCTTT	TRBV6-5	TRBJ1-1	NA	NA
CSVSQGGTDTQYF	TGCAGCGTTAGTCAGGGGGGAACAGATACGCAGTATTTT	TRBV29-1	TRBJ2-3	NA	NA
CASTLQGQTGYTF	TGTGCCAGCACCCTACAAGGACAGACTGGCTACACCTTC	TRBV6-5	TRBJ1-2	NA	NA
CASTPREGAKEQFF	TGTGCCAGCACCCCACGGGAGGGAGCGAAGGAGCAGTTCTTC	TRBV7-2	TRBJ2-1	TRBD2	NA
CASSETGNGGGTDTQYF	TGTGCCAGCAGCGAAACCGGTAACGGCGGGGGCACAGATACGCAGTATTTT	TRBV9	TRBJ2-3	NA	NA
CASSRPMIGRAGNTIYF	TGTGCCAGCAGCCGACCCATGATCGGCAGGGCTGGAAACACCATATATTTT	TRBV3-1/TRBV3-2	TRBJ1-3	NA	NA
CASSEARGAINQPQHF	TGTGCCAGCAGTGAAGCCCGGGGGGCCATCAATCAGCCCCAGCATTTT	TRBV2	TRBJ1-5	NA	few